These T cell receptor beta chains were read from a single sample in a study of spatial heterogeneity in lung cancer. TCRdb re-analysed the 5' RACE reads in MiXCR, keeping a single row per CDR3 protein. The repertoire consists of thousands of distinct CDR3 sequences, with roughly two fifths occurring once and the leading ten covering roughly a third. Specimen: lung tumor tissue, collected at surgery. The receptors shown here come from a male donor with early-stage non-small cell lung cancer. Both conserved end residues are part of each CDR3. The order of the fields is V gene, J gene, CDR3 length, CDR3 protein.

V: TRBV3-1; J: TRBJ2-7; length: 14; CDR3: CASSPLGTGLWQYF
V: TRBV12-3/TRBV12-4; J: TRBJ2-6; length: 16; CDR3: CASTLEREAGANVLTF
V: TRBV20-1; J: TRBJ2-3; length: 14; CDR3: CSAQGTPSTDTQYF
V: TRBV6-5; J: TRBJ2-7; length: 18; CDR3: CASSYSTIGLAKTYEQYF
V: TRBV7-9; J: TRBJ2-1; length: 17; CDR3: CASSYVLPGQVYNEQFF
V: TRBV5-1; J: TRBJ1-4; length: 14; CDR3: CASSLGEGNEKLFF
V: TRBV5-5; J: TRBJ1-5; length: 14; CDR3: CASSQVLVNQPQHF
V: TRBV3-1; J: TRBJ2-7; length: 16; CDR3: CASSQDLGGPPYEQYF
V: TRBV21-1; J: TRBJ2-7; length: 17; CDR3: CASSPRDSRWDFYEQYF
V: TRBV27; J: TRBJ2-2; length: 14; CDR3: CASSYGQPTGELFF
V: TRBV6-5; J: TRBJ2-1; length: 16; CDR3: CASSSPPGLGRGEQFF
V: TRBV20-1; J: TRBJ2-7; length: 15; CDR3: CSARAPSKSSYEQYF
V: TRBV5-1; J: TRBJ2-7; length: 13; CDR3: CASSSSGSYEQYF